This passage covers 17 T cell receptor beta chains from one sample sequenced in a study of neurological immune-mediated disorders. Via MiXCR, TCRdb re-called the 5' RACE reads, giving one row per CDR3 protein. Of about 78,000 distinct CDR3 sequences listed, around 4.6% are singletons. Sequenced sample: PBMCs. The receptors were gathered from a woman in her twenties or thirties with multiple sclerosis.

This clonotype has a count of ten or more. The chain is built from TRBV20-1 and TRBJ2-5; D not certain. The CDR3 runs to 12 residues. Germline V CDR1 and CDR2: DFQATT, SNEGSKA (reference sequence). The V gene lost 1 base and the J gene lost 1 base, with 4 bases spanning the gap. For the CDR3, the DNA is TGCAGTGCTAGAGTTTCCCAAGAGACCCAGTACTTC. This sequence encodes CSARVSQETQYF.

This clonotype has a count of ten or more. The V gene is TRBV27, the J gene TRBJ1-2; the D is unclear. Trimming left V 5 bases short and J 5 bases short, with 15 bases between. Per the germline V gene, CDR1 is MNHEY and CDR2 is SMNVEV (reference sequence). The CDR3 runs 14 residues. CDR3 protein: CASSERLSVYGYTF. The CDR3 coding sequence is TGTGCCAGCAGTGAACGACTCTCGGTATATGGCTACACCTTC.

This clonotype has a count of ten or more. The J gene is TRBJ2-7, the V gene TRBV4-1; D is ambiguous. The CDR3 has 16 residues. The V gene's germline CDR1 is MGHRA and CDR2 YSYEKL. Trimming stripped 4 bases from V and 0 bases from J, with 16 bases between. The CDR3 protein is CASSPSPGLGSYEQYF. In nucleotides, the CDR3 is TGCGCCAGCAGCCCGAGTCCAGGATTGGGCTCCTACGAGCAGTACTTC.

This clonotype was seen repeatedly, ten times or more. The V and J genes are TRBV20-1 and TRBJ2-3; TRBD2 might be the D (5 bases). Trimming took off 4 bases at V and 4 bases at J, with 15 bases between the two ends. CDR1 and CDR2 from the germline V gene are DFQATT and SNEGSKA (reference sequence). The CDR3 contains 14 residues. The CDR3 DNA follows: TGCAGTGCTAAGAGGGCGAGTTCGTCAGATACGCAGTATTTT. Its protein is CSAKRASSSDTQYF.

This clonotype was detected ten times or more. The chain recombines TRBV15 with TRBJ1-1; D gene unclear. Trimming left V 3 bases short and J 1 base short, with 12 bases between. The CDR3 runs 15 residues. Germline assignment: CDR1 LNHNV and CDR2 YYDKDF (reference sequence). The CDR3 DNA sequence: TGTGCCACCAGCAGTCTCGATCTAGGGAACACTGAAGCTTTCTTT. Protein sequence: CATSSLDLGNTEAFF.

This clonotype has a count of ten or more. V usage is TRBV20-1 and J usage is TRBJ2-7; 13 nucleotides match TRBD2. Germline CDR1 and CDR2: DFQATT and SNEGSKA (reference sequence). With V trimmed by 7 bases and J by 2 bases, 14 bases remained unmatched. This CDR3 contains 17 residues. CDR3 nucleotide sequence: TGCAGTGTTACCCCGGGACTAGCGGGATTGGGCGCCTACGAGCAGTACTTC. Its translation: CSVTPGLAGLGAYEQYF.

The V gene is TRBV20-1, the J gene TRBJ2-1, with D hard to call. The V gene's germline CDR1 is DFQATT and CDR2 SNEGSKA (reference sequence). The CDR3 is 9 amino acids. The V end was cut by 3 bases, the J end by 15 bases, with 9 bases between. Written as DNA, the CDR3 is TGCAGTGCTAGGGAGAATGGGTTCTTC. The encoded protein is CSARENGFF.

This clonotype was counted at least ten times. The chain is built from TRBV20-1 and TRBJ1-2; TRBD1 matches 12 bases. Germline values: CDR1 DFQATT, CDR2 SNEGSKA (reference sequence). The V segment lost 5 bases and the J segment 6 bases; nucleotides outside the gene matches: 10. The CDR3 extends over 15 amino acids. CDR3 protein: CSAFPGTGGGDGYTF. The CDR3 nucleotides are TGCAGTGCTTTTCCCGGGACAGGGGGCGGCGATGGCTACACCTTC.

This clonotype was detected ten times or more. The chain is built from TRBV6-5 and TRBJ2-7; 9 bases match TRBD1. The CDR3 is made up of 12 amino acids. Germline V gives CDR1 MNHEY, CDR2 SVGAGI. Trimming took 5 bases from V and 5 from J; bases not matched to a gene: 1. DNA of the CDR3: TGTGCCAGCAGTGGACAGGGGAACGAGCAGTACTTC. This sequence encodes CASSGQGNEQYF.

The chain carries TRBV7-2 and TRBJ2-1; TRBD1 agrees at 8 bases. CDR1 is SGHTA and CDR2 is FQGNSA in the germline V gene. V lost 4 bases, J lost 0 bases, and 5 bases stayed unmatched. This CDR3 has 16 amino acids. The CDR3 DNA sequence: TGTGCCAGCAGCTCCAGGGGGCAGGGCTCCTACAATGAGCAGTTCTTC. This sequence encodes CASSSRGQGSYNEQFF.

This clonotype was counted ten times or more. The chain joins TRBV20-1 to TRBJ2-1; TRBD2 agrees at 11 bases. V lost 5 bases, J lost 12 bases, and 12 bases stayed unmatched. There are 14 residues in the CDR3. Germline values: CDR1 DFQATT, CDR2 SNEGSKA (reference sequence). CDR3 coding DNA: TGCAGTGCTGGAACTAGCGGGGGTAATACGTGGCAGTTCTTC. Amino acids: CSAGTSGGNTWQFF.

V is TRBV13 and J is TRBJ2-7; 11 bases agree with TRBD1. Germline V gene sequence: CDR1 PRHDT, CDR2 FYEKMQ (reference sequence). The CDR3 is 17 residues long. V trimming: 4 bases; J trimming: 3 bases; junction bases outside the gene matches: 11. CDR3 nucleotide sequence: TGTGCCAGCAGCTCAGGACAGGGGGCTCCTCACTTCTACGAGCAGTACTTC. This sequence encodes CASSSGQGAPHFYEQYF.

This clonotype has at least ten counts. The V gene is TRBV10-1, the J gene TRBJ2-7; maybe TRBD1 (6 bases). In germline, CDR1 is WNHNN, CDR2 SYGVQD (reference sequence). V lost 0 bases, J lost 3 bases, and 12 bases lay in between. The CDR3 extends over 15 amino acids. CDR3 loop: CASSESREGGYEQYF. CDR3 DNA sequence: TGCGCCAGCAGTGAGTCCCGGGAAGGGGGCTACGAGCAGTACTTC.

This clonotype was counted only a few times. The V gene is TRBV5-5, the J gene TRBJ2-7; either TRBD1 or TRBD2 may supply D (5 bases each). The germline V and J ends were trimmed by 1 base and 4 bases, with 18 bases remaining between them. This CDR3 has 16 amino acids. Per the germline V gene, CDR1 is SGHKS and CDR2 is YYEKEE (reference sequence). CDR3 sequence: CASSLSVGPRKYEQYV. The DNA for the CDR3 is TGTGCCAGCAGCTTGTCAGTGGGACCCAGGAAATACGAGCAGTACGTC.

This clonotype was counted only a few times. The chain carries TRBV3-1 and TRBJ2-1, with 9 bases that match TRBD2. CDR1 and CDR2 (germline): LGHDT, YNNKEL (reference sequence). J lost 6 bases, V lost 0 bases, and 6 bases had no gene match. CDR3 length: 16 amino acids. The DNA of the CDR3 is TGTGCCAGCAGCCAAGAGGCGGGGGGGGCCCGCAATGAGCAGTTCTTC. It encodes CASSQEAGGARNEQFF.

This clonotype showed up just once. The chain recombines TRBV28 with TRBJ2-1; D tentatively reads TRBD1 or TRBD2 (5 bases each). The CDR3 runs to 15 residues. Trimming pared 3 bases from V and 3 bases from J, leaving 12 bases between. Looked up from germline, CDR1 is MDHEN and CDR2 is SYDVKM. The CDR3 loop reads CASSFFGGGYNEQFF. The CDR3 DNA is TGTGCCAGCAGTTTTTTTGGGGGTGGCTACAATGAGCAGTTCTTC.

This clonotype was recorded many times. This chain connects TRBV27 to TRBJ2-6; tentatively, D is TRBD1 or TRBD2 (5 bases each). The CDR3 totals 18 residues. V dropped 5 bases and J dropped 4 bases, with 21 bases sitting between them. Per the germline V gene, CDR1 is MNHEY and CDR2 is SMNVEV (reference sequence). CDR3 sequence: CASSPRAGRGTGANVLTF. CDR3 DNA: TGTGCCAGCAGTCCTAGGGCGGGTCGAGGGACCGGGGCCAACGTCCTGACTTTC.